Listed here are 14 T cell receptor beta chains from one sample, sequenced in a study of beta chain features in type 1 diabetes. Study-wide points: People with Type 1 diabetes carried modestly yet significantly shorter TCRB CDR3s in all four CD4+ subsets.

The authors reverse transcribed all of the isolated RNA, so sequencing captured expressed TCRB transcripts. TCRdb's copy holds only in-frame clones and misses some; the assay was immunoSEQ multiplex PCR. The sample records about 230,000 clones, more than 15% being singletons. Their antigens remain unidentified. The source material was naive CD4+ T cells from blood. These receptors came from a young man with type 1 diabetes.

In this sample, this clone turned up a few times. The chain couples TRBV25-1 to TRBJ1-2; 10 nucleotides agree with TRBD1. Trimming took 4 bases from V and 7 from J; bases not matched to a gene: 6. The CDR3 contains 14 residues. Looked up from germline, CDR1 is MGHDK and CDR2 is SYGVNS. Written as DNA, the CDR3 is TGTGCCAGCAGTGCCCCCGGGGACAGGGGTGGCTACACCTTC. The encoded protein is CASSAPGDRGGYTF.

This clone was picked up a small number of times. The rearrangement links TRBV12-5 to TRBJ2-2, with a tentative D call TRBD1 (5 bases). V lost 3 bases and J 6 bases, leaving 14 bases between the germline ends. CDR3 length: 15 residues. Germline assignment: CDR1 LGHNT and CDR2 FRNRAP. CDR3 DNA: TGTGCTAGTGGTTTAAAAAACACCAGGGCCGGGGAGCTGTTTTTT. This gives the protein CASGLKNTRAGELFF.

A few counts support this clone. The CDR3 region is CASSYNWDRQGQQYF. The CDR3 region has the DNA TGTGCCAGCAGTTACAATTGGGACAGGCAGGGACAGCAGTACTTC. This chain links TRBV27 with TRBJ2-7, with TRBD1 matching 8 bases. CDR1 is MNHEY, CDR2 SMNVEV, per germline (reference sequence). This CDR3 contains 15 residues. The ends lost 4 bases at V and 8 bases at J; junction bases unmatched: 13.

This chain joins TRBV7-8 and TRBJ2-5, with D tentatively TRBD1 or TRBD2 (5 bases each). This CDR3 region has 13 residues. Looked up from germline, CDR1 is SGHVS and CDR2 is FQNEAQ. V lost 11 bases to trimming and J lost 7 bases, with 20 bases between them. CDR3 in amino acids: CARSEGPKMTQYF. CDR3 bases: TGTGCCCGGAGCGAGGGGCCCAAGATGACCCAGTACTTC. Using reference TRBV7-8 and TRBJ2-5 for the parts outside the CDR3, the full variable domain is GAGVSQSPRYKVAKRGQDVALRCDPISGHVSLFWYQQALGQGPEFLTYFQNEAQLDKSGLPSDRFFAERPEGSVSTLKIQRTQQEDSAVYLCARSEGPKMTQYFGPGTRLLVL.

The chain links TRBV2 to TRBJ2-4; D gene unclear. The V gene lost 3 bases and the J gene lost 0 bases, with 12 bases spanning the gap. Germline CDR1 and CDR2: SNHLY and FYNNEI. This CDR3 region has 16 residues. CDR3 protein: CASSDGVWLAKNIQYF. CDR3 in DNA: TGTGCCAGCAGTGATGGCGTTTGGCTAGCCAAAAACATTCAGTACTTC.

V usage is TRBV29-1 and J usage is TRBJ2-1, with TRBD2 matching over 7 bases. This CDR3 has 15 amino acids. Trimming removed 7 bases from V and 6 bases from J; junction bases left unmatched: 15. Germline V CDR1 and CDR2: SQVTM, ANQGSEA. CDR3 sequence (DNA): TGCAGCGGCGCGCCCTCGGGACTACCGGCCAATGAGCAGTTCTTC. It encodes CSGAPSGLPANEQFF.

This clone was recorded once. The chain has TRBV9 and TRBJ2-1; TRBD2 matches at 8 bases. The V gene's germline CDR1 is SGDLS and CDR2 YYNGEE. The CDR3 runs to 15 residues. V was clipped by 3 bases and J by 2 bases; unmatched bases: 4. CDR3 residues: CASSATSGAYNEQFF. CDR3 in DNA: TGTGCCAGCAGCGCCACTAGCGGAGCCTACAATGAGCAGTTCTTC.

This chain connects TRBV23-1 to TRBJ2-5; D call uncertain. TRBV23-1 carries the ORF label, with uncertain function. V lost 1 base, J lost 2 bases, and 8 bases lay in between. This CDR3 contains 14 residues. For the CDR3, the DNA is TGCGCCAGCAGTCAATTTGATACACAAGAGACCCAGTACTTC. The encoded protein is CASSQFDTQETQYF.

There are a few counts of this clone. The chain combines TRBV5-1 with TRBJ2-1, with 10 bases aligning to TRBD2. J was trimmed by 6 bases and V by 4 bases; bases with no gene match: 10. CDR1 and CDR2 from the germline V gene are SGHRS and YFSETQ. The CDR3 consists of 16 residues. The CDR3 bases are TGCGCCAGCAGCCCCCGCACTAGCGGGAATATCAATGAGCAGTTCTTC. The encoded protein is CASSPRTSGNINEQFF.

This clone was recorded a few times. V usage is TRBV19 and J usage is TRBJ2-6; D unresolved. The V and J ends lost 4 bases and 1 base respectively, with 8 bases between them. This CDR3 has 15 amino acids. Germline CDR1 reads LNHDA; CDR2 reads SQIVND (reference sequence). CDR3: CASSSPSSGANVLTF. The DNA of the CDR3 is TGTGCCAGTAGTAGTCCGTCGTCTGGGGCCAACGTCCTGACTTTC.

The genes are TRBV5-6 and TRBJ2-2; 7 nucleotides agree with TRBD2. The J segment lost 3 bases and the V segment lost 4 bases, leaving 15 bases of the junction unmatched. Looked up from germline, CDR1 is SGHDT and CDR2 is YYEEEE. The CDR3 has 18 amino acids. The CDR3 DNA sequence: TGTGCCAGCAGCCGGCTCGGAGTCGGGACTAAGGACACCGGGGAGCTGTTTTTT. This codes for CASSRLGVGTKDTGELFF. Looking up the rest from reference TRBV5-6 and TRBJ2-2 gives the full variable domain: DAGVTQSPTHLIKTRGQQVTLRCSPKSGHDTVSWYQQALGQGPQFIFQYYEEEERQRGNFPDRFSGHQFPNYSSELNVNALLLGDSALYLCASSRLGVGTKDTGELFFGEGSRLTVL.

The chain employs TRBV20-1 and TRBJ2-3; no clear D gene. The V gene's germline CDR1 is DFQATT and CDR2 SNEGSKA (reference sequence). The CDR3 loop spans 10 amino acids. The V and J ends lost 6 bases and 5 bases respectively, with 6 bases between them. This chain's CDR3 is CSALIDTQYF. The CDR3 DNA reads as TGCAGTGCCTTGATAGATACGCAGTATTTT.

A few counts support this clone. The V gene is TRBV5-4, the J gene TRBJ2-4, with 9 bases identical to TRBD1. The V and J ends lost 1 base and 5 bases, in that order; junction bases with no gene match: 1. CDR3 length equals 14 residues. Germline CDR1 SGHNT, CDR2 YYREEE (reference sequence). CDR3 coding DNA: TGTGCCAGCAGCTTGACAGGGGGCGAAAACATTCAGTACTTC. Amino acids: CASSLTGGENIQYF.

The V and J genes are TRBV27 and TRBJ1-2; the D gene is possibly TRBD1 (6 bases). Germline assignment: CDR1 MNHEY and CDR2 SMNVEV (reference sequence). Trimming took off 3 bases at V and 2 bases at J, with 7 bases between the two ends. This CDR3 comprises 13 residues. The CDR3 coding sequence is TGTGCCAGCAGTTTCAGGGGAAACTATGGCTACACCTTC. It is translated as CASSFRGNYGYTF.